The 29 T cell receptor beta chains below come from one sample, sequenced in a study of T cells after yellow fever vaccination. Each CDR3 protein is one row after TCRdb ran MiXCR on the 5' RACE reads. Among under 200,000 distinct CDR3 sequences listed, 9.5% to 11% were seen once. This material consisted of CD8+ T cells sorted from PBMCs, taken 15 days after the yellow fever booster vaccination. The receptors were gathered from a man aged 18 to 30 who received the YFV17D yellow fever vaccine.

This clonotype came up a few times. V is TRBV11-1 and J is TRBJ2-3; 10 bases line up with TRBD2. The junction had 15 bases not matched to a gene; V was cut back by 5 bases and J by 4 bases. This CDR3 is 18 amino acids long. Germline CDR1 SGHAT, CDR2 FQDESV (reference sequence). Written as DNA, the CDR3 is TGTGCCAGCAGCATACTAGCGGGGCTCACTTTCGGGGCAGATACGCAGTATTTT. Amino acids: CASSILAGLTFGADTQYF.

This clonotype was counted a few times. The V gene is TRBV5-1, the J gene TRBJ2-2; maybe TRBD2 (5 bases). Germline assignment: CDR1 SGHRS and CDR2 YFSETQ. This CDR3 is built from 14 residues. Trimming stripped 5 bases from V and 2 bases from J, with 10 bases between. For the CDR3, the DNA is TGCGCCAGCAGAGGCAGACTAAACACCGGGGAGCTGTTTTTT. This translates into CASRGRLNTGELFF.

This clonotype came up once. The genes are TRBV6-5 and TRBJ2-7; possible D gene TRBD1, 5 bases. Germline-derived CDR1 and CDR2 are MNHEY and SVGAGI. Trimming cost V 7 bases and J 4 bases, with 8 bases left between them. The CDR3 spans 11 residues. The CDR3 sequence: CASKGPYEQYF. As DNA, the CDR3 is TGTGCCAGCAAGGGGCCTTACGAGCAGTACTTC.

This clonotype was recorded a few times. The chain couples TRBV12-3 or TRBV12-4 to TRBJ1-2, with D maybe TRBD1 (5 bases). The CDR3 length is 14 residues. Trimming removed 4 bases from V and 6 bases from J, with 15 bases in between. This CDR3 is CASSYGGGGDGYTF. DNA of the CDR3: TGTGCCAGCAGTTATGGTGGGGGAGGAGATGGCTACACCTTC.

CDR3 in DNA: TGTGCCAGCAGCAGAACTAGCGTCAATGAGCAGTTCTTC. Its translation: CASSRTSVNEQFF. The V and J genes are TRBV11-3 and TRBJ2-1; 7 bases are shared with TRBD2. Germline V lookup: CDR1 SGHNT, CDR2 YENEEA. This CDR3 spans 13 amino acids. V shed 5 bases, J shed 6 bases, and the junction held 4 bases outside the gene matches.

There are many counts of this clonotype. The chain joins TRBV28 to TRBJ2-7; the D gene is possibly TRBD1 (6 bases). The V end was cut by 5 bases, the J end by 1 base, with 6 bases between. CDR1 and CDR2 (germline): MDHEN, SYDVKM. The CDR3 is 12 residues long. The CDR3 nucleotides read TGTGCCAGCAGTAGGGGGTCCTACGAGCAGTACGTC. Protein: CASSRGSYEQYV.

This clonotype has just a few counts. The DNA for the CDR3 is TGCAGTGCTAGAGAGATACAGGGGGCGACACTTTCACCCCTCCACTTT. It yields the protein CSAREIQGATLSPLHF. This rearrangement joins TRBV20-1 to TRBJ1-6, with 9 bases that match TRBD1. Trimming took 0 bases from V and 9 from J; bases not matched to a gene: 9. Germline-derived CDR1 and CDR2 are DFQATT and SNEGSKA (reference sequence). The CDR3 runs 16 residues.

This clonotype was detected ten times or more. The V call is TRBV6-2 or TRBV6-3, the J call TRBJ2-5; D perhaps matches TRBD1 (6 bases). V lost 4 bases and J lost 8, with 14 bases in between. The CDR3 extends over 13 amino acids. The V gene's germline CDR1 is MNHEY and CDR2 SVGEGT. CDR3 nucleotides: TGTGCCAGCAGTTCCGAGACAGGATCAACCCAGTACTTC. It yields the protein CASSSETGSTQYF.

This clonotype has ten or more counts. The chain couples TRBV12-3 or TRBV12-4 to TRBJ2-3; D is perhaps TRBD1 (6 bases). The CDR3 consists of 15 residues. Trimming removed 1 base at V and 5 bases at J, with 13 bases between. For the CDR3, the DNA is TGTGCCAGCAGTTTAGGAACAGGGCTCGGAGATACGCAGTATTTT. It is translated as CASSLGTGLGDTQYF.

This chain's CDR3 is CASSPTRRELFF. CDR3 DNA: TGCGCCAGCAGCCCTACTAGGCGGGAGCTGTTTTTT. The chain uses TRBV4-1 and TRBJ2-2; D is perhaps TRBD2 (5 bases). The CDR3 totals 12 residues. V was trimmed by 4 bases and J by 9 bases, leaving 9 bases between them. CDR1 MGHRA and CDR2 YSYEKL come from the germline V gene.

J is TRBJ1-2 and V is TRBV13; D might be TRBD1 (5 bases). Germline CDR1 and CDR2: PRHDT and FYEKMQ (reference sequence). This CDR3 spans 12 amino acids. Trimming shortened V by 3 bases and J by 14 bases, and 16 bases separated the two germline ends. The CDR3 reads CASSFQGRHETF. CDR3 DNA: TGTGCCAGCAGCTTCCAGGGACGCCATGAAACCTTC.

V is TRBV19 and J is TRBJ2-2; TRBD1 agrees at 7 bases. J lost 6 bases, V lost 0 bases, and 7 bases had no gene match. Germline-derived CDR1 and CDR2 are LNHDA and SQIVND (reference sequence). This CDR3 region has 16 residues. CDR3 region: CASSIDPSGGSGELFF. The DNA of the CDR3 is TGTGCCAGTAGTATAGATCCGTCAGGGGGTTCCGGGGAGCTGTTTTTT.

The V gene is TRBV12-3 or TRBV12-4, the J gene TRBJ2-2; 11 nucleotides match TRBD2. The V and J ends lost 7 bases and 6 bases, in that order; junction bases with no gene match: 7. CDR3 length: 15 amino acids. The CDR3 loop reads CASKFGSGGAGELFF. CDR3 sequence (DNA): TGTGCCAGCAAGTTTGGTAGCGGGGGGGCCGGGGAGCTGTTTTTT.

As regards this clonotype: At one of its ends the junction is not consistent with the germline gene, which may arise from a read error. The chain combines TRBV4-1 with TRBJ2-1, with D perhaps TRBD2 (5 bases). Germline loops: CDR1 MGHRA, CDR2 YSYEKL. The CDR3 has 17 residues. The CDR3: CAGSQDLSAGSYNEQFF. The CDR3 DNA is TGCGCCGGCAGCCAAGATCTCTCGGCGGGCTCCTACAATGAGCAGTTCTTC.

This chain uses TRBV29-1 with TRBJ2-5, with 16 bases identical to TRBD2. The trim removed 8 bases at V and 3 bases at J, leaving 6 bases unmatched. This CDR3 spans 15 amino acids. The germline CDR1 and CDR2 sequences are SQVTM and ANQGSEA. The CDR3 sequence is CSLAGTSGGEETQYF. The CDR3 DNA reads as TGCAGCCTTGCTGGGACTAGCGGGGGGGAAGAGACCCAGTACTTC.

This clonotype has only a few counts. V gene TRBV6-2 or TRBV6-3 combines with J gene TRBJ2-2; tentative D call: TRBD2 (5 bases). The germline V gene has CDR1 MNHEY and CDR2 SVGEGT. The V gene lost 3 bases and the J gene lost 5 bases, with 13 bases spanning the gap. This CDR3 region has 15 residues. DNA of the CDR3: TGTGCCAGCAGTTATCTGGCCCGGGGAACCGGGGAGCTGTTTTTT. Translated, it gives CASSYLARGTGELFF.

The chain carries TRBV6-2 or TRBV6-3 and TRBJ2-1; D may be TRBD2 (5 bases). The V gene's germline CDR1 is MNHEY and CDR2 SVGEGT. V was clipped by 5 bases and J by 4 bases, with 21 bases between them. This CDR3 region has 17 residues. The CDR3 DNA reads as TGTGCCAGCAGTCCCCGGGATGCCTACCTCCCGTACAATGAGCAGTTCTTC. It yields the protein CASSPRDAYLPYNEQFF.

This clonotype was observed a handful of times. The CDR3 sequence is CASSFRDRGLGGGTDTQYF. DNA of the CDR3: TGTGCCAGCAGCTTTCGCGACAGGGGGCTTGGCGGGGGAACAGATACGCAGTATTTT. This rearrangement joins TRBV7-9 to TRBJ2-3, with TRBD1 identical over 10 bases. V gave up 3 bases and J gave up 3 bases; unmatched junction bases: 15. Germline loops: CDR1 SEHNR, CDR2 FQNEAQ (reference sequence). This CDR3 has 19 amino acids.

This clonotype turned up a few times. The V call is TRBV10-3, the J call TRBJ2-5; possibly TRBD2 for D (5 bases). Trimming took off 10 bases at V and 5 bases at J, with 17 bases between the two ends. The CDR3 sequence is 13 residues long. The germline CDR1 and CDR2 sequences are ENHRY and SYGVKD. The CDR3 region is CATTEEHEETQYF. In DNA form, the CDR3 reads TGTGCCACCACGGAGGAACATGAGGAGACCCAGTACTTC.

This clonotype was found many times. The chain is built from TRBV6-2 or TRBV6-3 and TRBJ2-7, with D possibly matching TRBD1 (5 bases). Germline-derived CDR1 and CDR2 are MNHEY and SVGEGT. The CDR3 spans 15 residues. Trimming shortened V by 1 base and J by 1 base, and 11 bases separated the two germline ends. CDR3 protein: CASSYYRLTSYEQYF. Written as DNA, the CDR3 is TGTGCCAGCAGTTACTACAGGCTAACATCCTACGAGCAGTACTTC.

This clonotype was seen only a few times. The chain employs TRBV4-2 and TRBJ1-2; D gene ambiguous. The CDR3 runs to 13 residues. Germline CDR1 reads LGHNA; CDR2 reads YNFKEQ. The V and J ends lost 1 base and 7 bases respectively, with 10 bases between them. The CDR3: CASSQGEYLGYTF. In DNA form, the CDR3 reads TGTGCCAGCAGCCAAGGGGAGTACCTTGGCTACACCTTC.

The sample holds a few counts of this clonotype. This rearrangement joins TRBV19 to TRBJ2-6; D is unresolved. V dropped 7 bases and J dropped 0 bases, with 13 bases sitting between them. CDR3 length: 16 residues. Germline V CDR1 and CDR2: LNHDA, SQIVND (reference sequence). As DNA, the CDR3 is TGTGCCAGTATTAACCTTGGGTCCTCTGGGGCCAACGTCCTGACTTTC. Translating it yields CASINLGSSGANVLTF. Using reference TRBV19 and TRBJ2-6 for the parts outside the CDR3, the full variable domain is DGGITQSPKYLFRKEGQNVTLSCEQNLNHDAMYWYRQDPGQGLRLIYYSQIVNDFQKGDIAEGYSVSREKKESFPLTVTSAQKNPTAFYLCASINLGSSGANVLTFGAGSRLTVL.

CDR3 sequence: CASSPQGKEKLFF. DNA of the CDR3: TGTGCCAGCAGCCCACAGGGGAAGGAAAAACTGTTTTTT. This chain uses TRBV3-1 with TRBJ1-4, with 7 nucleotides matching TRBD1. Losses at the gene ends were 4 bases for V and 8 bases for J; bases not matched to a gene: 4. CDR1 is LGHDT, CDR2 YNNKEL, per germline (reference sequence). This CDR3 region has 13 residues.

The table lists this clonotype with a few counts. The chain employs TRBV27 and TRBJ2-7; possible D gene TRBD2, 6 bases. This CDR3 is built from 15 residues. Per germline, CDR1 MNHEY and CDR2 SMNVEV (reference sequence). Trimming removed 2 bases at V and 3 bases at J, with 14 bases between. The CDR3 is CASSLEQRVGYEQYF. Here the CDR3 DNA reads TGTGCCAGCAGTTTAGAACAGCGGGTAGGCTACGAGCAGTACTTC.

This clonotype was seen more than once but under ten times. The chain uses TRBV4-2 and TRBJ2-5, with D maybe TRBD1 (6 bases). The V and J ends lost 3 bases and 2 bases respectively, with 10 bases between them. CDR3 length: 14 amino acids. The germline V gene has CDR1 LGHNA and CDR2 YNFKEQ. The CDR3 sequence: CASSHKGQQETQYF. In DNA form, the CDR3 reads TGTGCCAGCAGCCACAAAGGACAGCAAGAGACCCAGTACTTC.

The chain uses TRBV4-2 and TRBJ2-2; possibly TRBD2 for D (5 bases). Trimming took off 1 base at V and 1 base at J, with 10 bases between the two ends. The CDR3 is 16 amino acids. CDR1 is LGHNA, CDR2 YNFKEQ, per germline. The CDR3 here is CASSQGAGENTGELFF. CDR3 in DNA: TGTGCCAGCAGCCAAGGGGCGGGCGAGAACACCGGGGAGCTGTTTTTT.

In this sample, this clonotype turned up a few times. V gene TRBV18 combines with J gene TRBJ2-2; D is possibly TRBD1 (5 bases). Trimming took off 4 bases at V and 0 bases at J, with 18 bases between the two ends. CDR3 size: 18 residues. Germline values: CDR1 KGHSH, CDR2 LQKENI. DNA of the CDR3: TGTGCCAGCTCACTCCGAAACCTACAGGTGCCGAACACCGGGGAGCTGTTTTTT. It specifies CASSLRNLQVPNTGELFF.

V and J are TRBV6-5 and TRBJ1-4, with D tentatively TRBD1 (6 bases). Deletions cut 2 bases from V and 7 bases from J, with 11 bases between. Per germline, CDR1 MNHEY and CDR2 SVGAGI. The CDR3 runs 14 residues. CDR3 coding DNA: TGTGCCAGCAGTTACATGGGGGCCGGTGAAAAACTGTTTTTT. It specifies CASSYMGAGEKLFF.

This clonotype was recorded a few times. One end of the junction is discordant with germline, which a read error may explain. The rearrangement links TRBV7-9 to TRBJ2-4; a weak D match, TRBD2 (6 bases). The CDR3 runs to 12 residues. The germline gives CDR1 SEHNR, CDR2 FQNEAQ (reference sequence). CDR3 bases: TGTGCCAGCAGCTTAGGCGGGACCCCTAGGAGGTTC. Its protein is CASSLGGTPRRF.